The following is a TCR beta chain sequence with its context. Its specific antigen is unknown. Base qualities are not at hand, and no much larger clone is one base apart. These data are taken from a study of T cell changes during pregnancy in multiple sclerosis (dated by TCRdb to between 2018 and 2020). Notes on the research overall: The study looked at changes in the T cell repertoire across pregnancy in women with multiple sclerosis.

The CDR3 sequence holds 14 residues, the cysteine and phenylalanine included. This entry keeps only the CDR3 DNA: 42 bases, framed from base 1. V is clipped by 4 bases and J by 6 bases, and the sequence between their germline boundaries is 12 bases long. The germline V gene sets CDR1 to SNHLY and CDR2 to FYNNEI. Libraries were constructed by the immunoSEQ multiplex PCR assay. In its TCRdb copy, this immuneACCESS table keeps in-frame sequences only and misses some clones. Where compared with another copy, unresolved V genes explain less than half of these, and the others have no known cause. In all, the sample holds fewer than 85,000 clones, and more than 90% of those were seen once. The ten largest make up more than 1% of the sample.

The sequence was collected from a female donor with multiple sclerosis, enrolled in a pregnancy study. The rearrangement combines TRBV2 with TRBJ1-4; the D gene remains uncertain. The sequencing used peripheral blood, collected in the second trimester of pregnancy. The base sequence is TGTGCCAGCAGTGGGCGGCTACGGGATGAAAAACTGTTTTTT. Translated, this is CASSGRLRDEKLFF.